The rows below give T cell receptor beta chains drawn from one sample of a study of blood T cells in healthy people across ages. TCRdb processed the 5' RACE reads anew with MiXCR; each CDR3 protein has one entry. The data show around 1,100,000 distinct CDR3 sequences, less than 45% seen once. The sample was blood. These receptors were taken from a man aged 18 to 30 in good health. CDR3s include the opening cysteine and the closing phenylalanine or tryptophan. Fields, in order: D gene, J gene, clone size, V gene, CDR3 DNA, CDR3 protein. D genes are given only for firm matches. The size of a clone is reported for some rows only, either as once, few or many, or as a class for expanded clones.

d_gene: -
j_gene: TRBJ1-2
abundance: -
v_gene: TRBV12-3/TRBV12-4
CDR3nt: TGTGCCAGCAGTTCCGCAATTGGAGTTAACTATGGCTACACCTTC
CDR3aa: CASSSAIGVNYGYTF

d_gene: -
j_gene: TRBJ1-1
abundance: few
v_gene: TRBV29-1
CDR3nt: TGCAGCGTCCCCTATCATACGGACGAAGCTTTCTTT
CDR3aa: CSVPYHTDEAFF

d_gene: -
j_gene: TRBJ2-6
abundance: -
v_gene: TRBV28
CDR3nt: TGTGCCAGCAGTTTAGCCTCGGCCAGGCCCAACGTCCTGACTTTC
CDR3aa: CASSLASARPNVLTF

d_gene: -
j_gene: TRBJ1-4
abundance: few
v_gene: TRBV4-1
CDR3nt: TGCGCCAGCAGCCAAGACCCGATAAGACAGGCGCCCGGGGATGAAAAACTGTTTTTT
CDR3aa: CASSQDPIRQAPGDEKLFF

d_gene: TRBD2
j_gene: TRBJ2-5
abundance: -
v_gene: TRBV12-3/TRBV12-4
CDR3nt: TGTGCCAGCAGAATCCTAAGCGGGGGCGGAAGTTGGAAGTACTTC
CDR3aa: CASRILSGGGSWKYF

d_gene: -
j_gene: TRBJ2-1
abundance: few
v_gene: TRBV11-2
CDR3nt: TGTGCCAGCAGCTTAGAACCAAACAATGAGCAGTTCTTC
CDR3aa: CASSLEPNNEQFF

d_gene: TRBD1
j_gene: TRBJ2-2
abundance: -
v_gene: TRBV7-9
CDR3nt: TGTGCCAGCAGCTCAGACAGGGTATCCGGGGAGCTGTTTTTT
CDR3aa: CASSSDRVSGELFF

d_gene: -
j_gene: TRBJ1-6
abundance: few
v_gene: TRBV4-3
CDR3nt: TGCGCCAGCAGCCAAAGATCTCTTAATTCACCCCTCCACTTT
CDR3aa: CASSQRSLNSPLHF

d_gene: -
j_gene: TRBJ2-1
abundance: few
v_gene: TRBV6-1
CDR3nt: TGTGCCAGCAGTGACCTTCCCGACAATGAGCAGTTCTTC
CDR3aa: CASSDLPDNEQFF

d_gene: TRBD2
j_gene: TRBJ2-1
abundance: few
v_gene: TRBV20-1
CDR3nt: TGCAGTGCTAGTTTGCGGGGGGACTTACGAACCTACAATGAGCAGTTCTTC
CDR3aa: CSASLRGDLRTYNEQFF

d_gene: -
j_gene: TRBJ1-5
abundance: -
v_gene: TRBV6-6
CDR3nt: TGTGCCAGCAGGCGACAGGCGAGCAATCAGCCCCAGCATTTT
CDR3aa: CASRRQASNQPQHF

d_gene: -
j_gene: TRBJ2-2
abundance: -
v_gene: TRBV20-1
CDR3nt: TGCAGTGCTAGAAGGCAGGGGAACACCGGGGAGCTGTTTTTT
CDR3aa: CSARRQGNTGELFF

d_gene: -
j_gene: TRBJ1-1
abundance: many
v_gene: TRBV27
CDR3nt: TGTGCCAGCAGTTTTCAGATGAACACTGAAGCTTTCTTT
CDR3aa: CASSFQMNTEAFF

d_gene: -
j_gene: TRBJ2-6
abundance: -
v_gene: TRBV4-2
CDR3nt: TGTGCCAGCAGCCAGGAGCACAGTGGAGCCAACGTCCTGACTTTC
CDR3aa: CASSQEHSGANVLTF

d_gene: TRBD1
j_gene: TRBJ1-2
abundance: few
v_gene: TRBV27
CDR3nt: TGTGCCAGCAGTTCCCGGACAGGCGGTCGGGGCTACACCTTC
CDR3aa: CASSSRTGGRGYTF

d_gene: -
j_gene: TRBJ2-7
abundance: few
v_gene: TRBV5-6
CDR3nt: TGTGCCAGCAGCTTGTACGTCAACTCCTACAATGAGCAGTACTTC
CDR3aa: CASSLYVNSYNEQYF

d_gene: TRBD1
j_gene: TRBJ2-3
abundance: few
v_gene: TRBV12-3/TRBV12-4
CDR3nt: TGTGCCAGCAGTTTAGGGACGGGACAGGGGGTAGATACGCAGTATTTT
CDR3aa: CASSLGTGQGVDTQYF

d_gene: -
j_gene: TRBJ2-7
abundance: many
v_gene: TRBV27
CDR3nt: TGTGCCAGCAGTTCTCTACCTGGGGGCCACGAGCAGTACTTC
CDR3aa: CASSSLPGGHEQYF

d_gene: TRBD1
j_gene: TRBJ2-1
abundance: few
v_gene: TRBV12-3/TRBV12-4
CDR3nt: TGTGCCAGCAGTTTAAGGACAGGGGTTAGAAATGAGCAGTTCTTC
CDR3aa: CASSLRTGVRNEQFF

d_gene: TRBD1
j_gene: TRBJ1-5
abundance: -
v_gene: TRBV20-1
CDR3nt: TGCAGTGCTAGAGATCGGGACAGGGGGGAGGGACAGCCCCAGCATTTT
CDR3aa: CSARDRDRGEGQPQHF

d_gene: -
j_gene: TRBJ1-2
abundance: -
v_gene: TRBV12-3/TRBV12-4
CDR3nt: TGTGCCAGCAGTGTAGAGGGGCTTAACTATGGCTACACCTTC
CDR3aa: CASSVEGLNYGYTF

d_gene: -
j_gene: TRBJ1-5
abundance: few
v_gene: TRBV4-1
CDR3nt: TGCGCCAGCAGCCAAGTGGGGGGTGCGGTTCAGCCCCAGCATTTT
CDR3aa: CASSQVGGAVQPQHF

d_gene: -
j_gene: TRBJ1-2
abundance: once
v_gene: TRBV29-1
CDR3nt: TGCAGCGCTGAAGGGGGACATCTTAACTATGGCTACACCTTC
CDR3aa: CSAEGGHLNYGYTF

d_gene: TRBD1
j_gene: TRBJ2-7
abundance: -
v_gene: TRBV20-1
CDR3nt: TGCAGTGCTAGACTACCCCGGGACAGGAAGTACGAGCAGTACTTC
CDR3aa: CSARLPRDRKYEQYF

d_gene: TRBD2
j_gene: TRBJ2-1
abundance: -
v_gene: TRBV2
CDR3nt: TGTGCCAGTGCCACTAGCGGGGGGGCGGGTGAGCAGTTCTTC
CDR3aa: CASATSGGAGEQFF

d_gene: -
j_gene: TRBJ2-3
abundance: many
v_gene: TRBV4-1
CDR3nt: TGCGCCAGCAGCCAAGGAGGGGGGGCAGATACGCAGTATTTT
CDR3aa: CASSQGGGADTQYF

d_gene: TRBD1
j_gene: TRBJ2-1
abundance: -
v_gene: TRBV6-5
CDR3nt: TGTGCCAGCAGTTACTCCGGACTGACAGGGTCGGGTGAGCAGTTCTTC
CDR3aa: CASSYSGLTGSGEQFF

d_gene: -
j_gene: TRBJ2-3
abundance: -
v_gene: TRBV20-1
CDR3nt: TGCAGTGCTAGGGTTGGGCAGCTCACAGATACGCGGTATTTT
CDR3aa: CSARVGQLTDTRYF

d_gene: -
j_gene: TRBJ2-1
abundance: few
v_gene: TRBV20-1
CDR3nt: TGCAGTGCTGCGGACAGCTACAATGAGCAGTTCTTC
CDR3aa: CSAADSYNEQFF

d_gene: TRBD1
j_gene: TRBJ1-1
abundance: once
v_gene: TRBV20-1
CDR3nt: TGCAGTGCTAGACTTACAGGGGCTGAAGCTTTCTTT
CDR3aa: CSARLTGAEAFF

d_gene: -
j_gene: TRBJ1-2
abundance: few
v_gene: TRBV3-1
CDR3nt: TGTGCCAGCAGCCAAGATCTGAGAGTGTCAGGGGACGGCTACACCTTC
CDR3aa: CASSQDLRVSGDGYTF

d_gene: -
j_gene: TRBJ1-1
abundance: -
v_gene: TRBV29-1
CDR3nt: TGCAGCGGCGAAGAGAACACTGAAGCTTTCTTT
CDR3aa: CSGEENTEAFF

d_gene: -
j_gene: TRBJ1-2
abundance: few
v_gene: TRBV6-2/TRBV6-3
CDR3nt: TGTGCCAGCAGTTACCCCGGACGCTTAGGGGTCGATGGCTACACCTTC
CDR3aa: CASSYPGRLGVDGYTF

d_gene: -
j_gene: TRBJ2-2
abundance: -
v_gene: TRBV25-1
CDR3nt: TGTGCCAGCATGTTATCTGCCGCCGGGGAGCTGTTTTTT
CDR3aa: CASMLSAAGELFF

d_gene: TRBD1
j_gene: TRBJ1-6
abundance: few
v_gene: TRBV6-5
CDR3nt: TGTGCCAGCAGAGTTCCCGGGACAGAGAATAATTCACCCCTCCACTTT
CDR3aa: CASRVPGTENNSPLHF

d_gene: -
j_gene: TRBJ2-2
abundance: -
v_gene: TRBV11-2
CDR3nt: TGTGCCAGCAGCCGGGCAGCATACACCGGGGAGCTGTTTTTT
CDR3aa: CASSRAAYTGELFF

d_gene: TRBD1
j_gene: TRBJ1-2
abundance: -
v_gene: TRBV6-6
CDR3nt: TGTGCCAGCAGTCAATCCGGACAGGACTATGGCTACACCTTC
CDR3aa: CASSQSGQDYGYTF

d_gene: -
j_gene: TRBJ1-2
abundance: -
v_gene: TRBV6-2/TRBV6-3
CDR3nt: TGTGCCAGCAGACGACACGAAACAGCCCACAATGGCTACACCTTC
CDR3aa: CASRRHETAHNGYTF

d_gene: -
j_gene: TRBJ2-7
abundance: few
v_gene: TRBV6-2/TRBV6-3
CDR3nt: TGTGCCAGCAGTTACAAGGGTTGGGAGCAGTACTTC
CDR3aa: CASSYKGWEQYF

d_gene: TRBD2
j_gene: TRBJ2-3
abundance: -
v_gene: TRBV20-1
CDR3nt: TGCAGTGCTAGTGATCGGGGGGAAACAGATACGCAGTATTTT
CDR3aa: CSASDRGETDTQYF

d_gene: TRBD1
j_gene: TRBJ2-3
abundance: few
v_gene: TRBV27
CDR3nt: TGTGCCAGCAGTTTAACTCGACAGGGAAGCCGCACAGATACGCAGTATTTT
CDR3aa: CASSLTRQGSRTDTQYF

d_gene: -
j_gene: TRBJ1-4
abundance: -
v_gene: TRBV2
CDR3nt: TGTGCCGGCAGTGTTGCTCGGTATGGTGAAAAACTGTTTTTT
CDR3aa: CAGSVARYGEKLFF

d_gene: TRBD2
j_gene: TRBJ2-1
abundance: few
v_gene: TRBV29-1
CDR3nt: TGCAGCGTAGTGTATGGGGGGTCGGGGGGGCGGTCCTACAATGAGCAGTTCTTC
CDR3aa: CSVVYGGSGGRSYNEQFF

d_gene: -
j_gene: TRBJ2-1
abundance: few
v_gene: TRBV12-5
CDR3nt: TGTGCTAGTGGTTTGGTACTGCGAAGGGTAGTGGATGAGCAGTTCTTC
CDR3aa: CASGLVLRRVVDEQFF

d_gene: -
j_gene: TRBJ1-2
abundance: -
v_gene: TRBV6-2/TRBV6-3
CDR3nt: TGTGCCAGCAGTTATTCACGAGACCGAGACTATGGCTACACCTTC
CDR3aa: CASSYSRDRDYGYTF

d_gene: -
j_gene: TRBJ2-7
abundance: -
v_gene: TRBV6-5
CDR3nt: TGTGCCAGCAGCCGTACAGGATACTACGAGCAGTACTTC
CDR3aa: CASSRTGYYEQYF

d_gene: -
j_gene: TRBJ1-4
abundance: few
v_gene: TRBV5-6
CDR3nt: TGTGCCAGCACGGGTTTCTCCGACAGGGAAAAACTGTTTTTT
CDR3aa: CASTGFSDREKLFF

d_gene: -
j_gene: TRBJ2-1
abundance: few
v_gene: TRBV12-3/TRBV12-4
CDR3nt: TGTGCCAGCACCACCGGGACTCGGTCCTACAATGAGCAGTTCTTC
CDR3aa: CASTTGTRSYNEQFF

d_gene: -
j_gene: TRBJ2-1
abundance: few
v_gene: TRBV3-1
CDR3nt: TGTGCCAGCAGCCCAAGCTTGGTCAATGAGCAGTTCTTC
CDR3aa: CASSPSLVNEQFF

d_gene: -
j_gene: TRBJ1-5
abundance: -
v_gene: TRBV14
CDR3nt: TGTGCCAGCAGCACCCGAGGGGGTCCCATTTGGCCCCAGCATTTT
CDR3aa: CASSTRGGPIWPQHF

d_gene: TRBD1
j_gene: TRBJ1-1
abundance: -
v_gene: TRBV4-3
CDR3nt: TGCGCCAGCAGCCAGGACCCCCCGGGACAGGGTATGGAGGTTGACACTGAAGCTTTCTTT
CDR3aa: CASSQDPPGQGMEVDTEAFF

d_gene: TRBD2
j_gene: TRBJ2-2
abundance: -
v_gene: TRBV3-1
CDR3nt: TGTGCCAGCAGCCTAAGCGGGGGATACACCGGGGAGCTGTTTTTT
CDR3aa: CASSLSGGYTGELFF

d_gene: -
j_gene: TRBJ2-1
abundance: -
v_gene: TRBV9
CDR3nt: TGTGCCAGCAGCGCCACCCCTCTGTTTGAGCAGTTCTTC
CDR3aa: CASSATPLFEQFF

d_gene: -
j_gene: TRBJ1-5
abundance: many
v_gene: TRBV2
CDR3nt: TGTGCCAGCAGTGAAGGGACAGCCTTTCTCAATCAGCCCCAGCATTTT
CDR3aa: CASSEGTAFLNQPQHF

d_gene: TRBD1
j_gene: TRBJ1-1
abundance: few
v_gene: TRBV6-6
CDR3nt: TGTGCCAGCAGTTACGGGACAGGGTATGGAGCTTTCTTT
CDR3aa: CASSYGTGYGAFF

d_gene: TRBD1
j_gene: TRBJ1-2
abundance: few
v_gene: TRBV20-1
CDR3nt: TGCAGTGCTTCCAACACCGGGACAGGGGGTGGCTACACCTTC
CDR3aa: CSASNTGTGGGYTF

d_gene: -
j_gene: TRBJ2-2
abundance: -
v_gene: TRBV27
CDR3nt: TGTGCCAGCAGTTTATTGAACCGACCCGGGGAGCTGTTTTTT
CDR3aa: CASSLLNRPGELFF

d_gene: TRBD1
j_gene: TRBJ1-1
abundance: few
v_gene: TRBV5-1
CDR3nt: TGCGCCAGCAGCTTGTTACCTGGGACAGTGAACACTGAAGCTTTCTTT
CDR3aa: CASSLLPGTVNTEAFF

d_gene: -
j_gene: TRBJ2-1
abundance: few
v_gene: TRBV21-1
CDR3nt: TGTGCCAGCAGTCTCAAAAACGGGACAGGGATCAATGAGCAGTTCTTC
CDR3aa: CASSLKNGTGINEQFF

d_gene: -
j_gene: TRBJ1-2
abundance: few
v_gene: TRBV3-1
CDR3nt: TGTGCCAGCAGCCAAGATTGGTATGGGCAGATCTATGGCTACACCTTC
CDR3aa: CASSQDWYGQIYGYTF